Listed below are T cell receptor beta chains from one sample, sequenced in a study of human T cells and chemical hapten exposure. TCRdb re-analysed the RACE reads in MiXCR, keeping a single row per CDR3 protein. The sample gives some 82,000 distinct CDR3 sequences, about 10% of which show up once; about 4.2% is in the top ten. Sequencing was performed on whole blood, taken in connection with sensitization to the hapten diphenylcyclopropenone (DPC). These receptor sequences come from a woman aged 50 to 60 with alopecia areata. Some clones in this sample may be carry-over from other donors' samples. Each CDR3 is given with its conserved first and last residue. Fields, in order: clone size, V gene, J gene, D gene, CDR3 protein, CDR3 DNA. The D gene is left open where the match is weak. Size is stated for part of the rows, as once, few or many counts, or as a class when the clone is expanded.

abundance: few
v_gene: TRBV20-1
j_gene: TRBJ2-7
d_gene: TRBD1
CDR3aa: CSARGTGGSYEQYF
CDR3nt: TGCAGTGCTAGGGGGACAGGGGGTTCCTACGAGCAGTACTTC

abundance: .
v_gene: TRBV12-3/TRBV12-4
j_gene: TRBJ1-1
d_gene: TRBD1
CDR3aa: CASSMTPGQGLTEAFF
CDR3nt: TGTGCCAGCAGTATGACCCCGGGACAGGGTTTGACTGAAGCTTTCTTT

abundance: many
v_gene: TRBV6-6
j_gene: TRBJ2-1
d_gene: TRBD2
CDR3aa: CASGPRDGGRGNEQFF
CDR3nt: TGTGCCAGCGGCCCCCGAGATGGCGGGAGAGGGAATGAGCAGTTCTTC

abundance: few
v_gene: TRBV12-3/TRBV12-4
j_gene: TRBJ1-2
d_gene: .
CDR3aa: CASSLKGTDVYGYTF
CDR3nt: TGTGCCAGCAGTTTAAAGGGGACGGACGTTTATGGCTACACCTTC

abundance: many
v_gene: TRBV4-2
j_gene: TRBJ2-7
d_gene: .
CDR3aa: CASSQMGRERYEQYF
CDR3nt: TGTGCCAGCAGCCAAATGGGCCGAGAGCGCTACGAGCAGTACTTC

abundance: .
v_gene: TRBV21-1
j_gene: TRBJ1-1
d_gene: .
CDR3aa: CASSKAGRNTEAFF
CDR3nt: TGTGCCAGCAGCAAAGCGGGCAGAAACACTGAAGCTTTCTTT

abundance: .
v_gene: TRBV3-1
j_gene: TRBJ1-1
d_gene: .
CDR3aa: CASSQTGTEAFF
CDR3nt: TGTGCCAGCAGCCAAACGGGGACTGAAGCTTTCTTT

abundance: few
v_gene: TRBV28
j_gene: TRBJ1-6
d_gene: .
CDR3aa: CASSFNNSPLHF
CDR3nt: TGTGCCAGCAGTTTTAATAATTCACCCCTCCACTTT

abundance: .
v_gene: TRBV18
j_gene: TRBJ2-2
d_gene: .
CDR3aa: CASSPPSNTGELFF
CDR3nt: TGTGCCAGCTCACCACCGTCGAACACCGGGGAGCTGTTTTTT

abundance: few
v_gene: TRBV20-1
j_gene: TRBJ2-7
d_gene: .
CDR3aa: CSARDPGRIYEQYF
CDR3nt: TGCAGTGCTAGAGATCCCGGGCGGATCTACGAGCAGTACTTC

abundance: many
v_gene: TRBV12-3/TRBV12-4
j_gene: TRBJ2-3
d_gene: TRBD2
CDR3aa: CASRPIAGFSADTQYF
CDR3nt: TGTGCCAGCAGGCCGATAGCGGGGTTCTCGGCAGATACGCAGTATTTT

abundance: many
v_gene: TRBV5-1
j_gene: TRBJ2-1
d_gene: .
CDR3aa: CASSLGTPNEQFF
CDR3nt: TGCGCCAGCAGCTTGGGGACTCCTAATGAGCAGTTCTTC

abundance: many
v_gene: TRBV3-1
j_gene: TRBJ2-7
d_gene: .
CDR3aa: CASSQATRGPYEQYF
CDR3nt: TGTGCCAGCAGCCAAGCGACAAGAGGGCCCTACGAGCAGTACTTC

abundance: few
v_gene: TRBV11-3
j_gene: TRBJ2-7
d_gene: TRBD1
CDR3aa: CASSLEKTGGSYEQYF
CDR3nt: TGTGCCAGCAGCTTAGAAAAGACAGGGGGCAGCTACGAGCAGTACTTC

abundance: .
v_gene: TRBV20-1
j_gene: TRBJ2-7
d_gene: TRBD1
CDR3aa: CSAPTTPGQGAGEQYF
CDR3nt: TGCAGTGCTCCCACTACTCCGGGACAGGGGGCGGGGGAGCAGTACTTC

abundance: many
v_gene: TRBV2
j_gene: TRBJ1-1
d_gene: TRBD1
CDR3aa: CASSGQGSNTEAFF
CDR3nt: TGTGCCAGCAGCGGACAGGGATCGAACACTGAAGCTTTCTTT

abundance: once
v_gene: TRBV2
j_gene: TRBJ1-5
d_gene: .
CDR3aa: CASSAHKNSNQPQHF
CDR3nt: TGTGCCAGCAGTGCCCATAAAAATAGCAATCAGCCCCAGCATTTT

abundance: .
v_gene: TRBV18
j_gene: TRBJ2-5
d_gene: TRBD2
CDR3aa: CASSQQRGQETQYF
CDR3nt: TGTGCCAGCTCACAACAGCGGGGGCAAGAGACCCAGTACTTC

abundance: few
v_gene: TRBV28
j_gene: TRBJ1-1
d_gene: .
CDR3aa: CASLPGGGHTEAFF
CDR3nt: TGTGCCAGCCTCCCAGGCGGGGGGCACACTGAAGCTTTCTTT

abundance: .
v_gene: TRBV5-4
j_gene: TRBJ2-7
d_gene: TRBD2
CDR3aa: CASSKRGLHSYEQYF
CDR3nt: TGTGCCAGCAGCAAGCGGGGCCTCCACTCCTACGAGCAGTACTTC

abundance: .
v_gene: TRBV10-1
j_gene: TRBJ1-1
d_gene: .
CDR3aa: CASSESLGTEAFF
CDR3nt: TGCGCCAGCAGTGAAAGTTTGGGCACTGAAGCTTTCTTT

abundance: .
v_gene: TRBV5-4
j_gene: TRBJ2-7
d_gene: .
CDR3aa: CASSTPRGTPSQEQYF
CDR3nt: TGTGCCAGCAGCACCCCTCGTGGGACCCCCAGCCAAGAGCAGTACTTC

abundance: .
v_gene: TRBV27
j_gene: TRBJ2-6
d_gene: .
CDR3aa: CASRTPSGANVLTF
CDR3nt: TGTGCCAGCAGGACACCCTCTGGGGCCAACGTCCTGACTTTC

abundance: .
v_gene: TRBV6-2/TRBV6-3
j_gene: TRBJ2-2
d_gene: .
CDR3aa: CASRLSGGYTGELFF
CDR3nt: TGTGCCAGCAGACTTTCTGGGGGGTACACCGGGGAGCTGTTTTTT

abundance: .
v_gene: TRBV29-1
j_gene: TRBJ2-7
d_gene: TRBD1
CDR3aa: CSAGTGDFYEQYF
CDR3nt: TGCAGCGCCGGGACAGGGGATTTCTACGAGCAGTACTTC

abundance: many
v_gene: TRBV10-3
j_gene: TRBJ1-4
d_gene: .
CDR3aa: CAIGQRDEKLFF
CDR3nt: TGTGCCATCGGGCAGAGGGATGAAAAACTGTTTTTT

abundance: many
v_gene: TRBV12-3/TRBV12-4
j_gene: TRBJ2-2
d_gene: TRBD2
CDR3aa: CASSPEGSGPTGELFF
CDR3nt: TGTGCCAGCAGTCCCGAAGGTAGCGGGCCCACCGGGGAGCTGTTTTTT

abundance: few
v_gene: TRBV7-9
j_gene: TRBJ1-1
d_gene: .
CDR3aa: CALKVGGRVTEAFF
CDR3nt: TGTGCCCTCAAGGTCGGGGGGCGCGTCACTGAAGCTTTCTTT

abundance: few
v_gene: TRBV19
j_gene: TRBJ2-3
d_gene: .
CDR3aa: CASSIGLGGDTQYF
CDR3nt: TGTGCCAGTAGTATCGGACTAGGGGGGGATACGCAGTATTTT

abundance: many
v_gene: TRBV5-6
j_gene: TRBJ2-1
d_gene: .
CDR3aa: CASSLAWTQSSKDYNEQFF
CDR3nt: TGTGCCAGCAGCTTGGCTTGGACACAGAGCTCGAAGGACTACAATGAGCAGTTCTTC

abundance: many
v_gene: TRBV20-1
j_gene: TRBJ2-1
d_gene: .
CDR3aa: CSAQLGLSGIF
CDR3nt: TGCAGTGCTCAACTGGGACTTTCCGGGATCTTC

abundance: many
v_gene: TRBV27
j_gene: TRBJ1-2
d_gene: .
CDR3aa: CASKLQGGGYTF
CDR3nt: TGTGCCAGCAAGCTACAGGGAGGCGGCTACACCTTC

abundance: many
v_gene: TRBV7-3
j_gene: TRBJ1-2
d_gene: .
CDR3aa: CASSPTALYGYTF
CDR3nt: TGTGCCAGCAGCCCCACGGCTCTCTATGGCTACACCTTC

abundance: .
v_gene: TRBV9
j_gene: TRBJ2-1
d_gene: TRBD2
CDR3aa: CASSPRGSGMHNEQFF
CDR3nt: TGTGCCAGCAGCCCACGGGGTAGCGGGATGCACAATGAGCAGTTCTTC

abundance: many
v_gene: TRBV20-1
j_gene: TRBJ2-1
d_gene: .
CDR3aa: CSAREASYNEQFF
CDR3nt: TGCAGTGCACGTGAGGCTTCCTACAATGAGCAGTTCTTC

abundance: few
v_gene: TRBV28
j_gene: TRBJ2-4
d_gene: .
CDR3aa: CASGGVREVKAKNIQYF
CDR3nt: TGTGCCAGCGGAGGGGTGAGGGAGGTCAAAGCCAAAAACATTCAGTACTTC

abundance: .
v_gene: TRBV27
j_gene: TRBJ2-1
d_gene: .
CDR3aa: CASSLSTAYNEQFF
CDR3nt: TGTGCCAGCAGTTTATCGACAGCCTACAATGAGCAGTTCTTC

abundance: many
v_gene: TRBV19
j_gene: TRBJ1-4
d_gene: .
CDR3aa: CASRLLGAATNEKLFF
CDR3nt: TGTGCCAGTAGACTTCTAGGAGCGGCAACTAATGAAAAACTGTTTTTT

abundance: many
v_gene: TRBV20-1
j_gene: TRBJ1-1
d_gene: TRBD1
CDR3aa: CSAREFGQGLTEAFF
CDR3nt: TGCAGTGCTAGGGAGTTCGGACAGGGGCTCACTGAAGCTTTCTTT

abundance: many
v_gene: TRBV2
j_gene: TRBJ1-1
d_gene: TRBD1
CDR3aa: CASSRLRPGQGSNTEAFF
CDR3nt: TGTGCCAGCAGTCGCCTTCGTCCGGGACAGGGGTCGAACACTGAAGCTTTCTTT

abundance: few
v_gene: TRBV10-2
j_gene: TRBJ1-1
d_gene: .
CDR3aa: CASSRGEGTEAFF
CDR3nt: TGCGCCAGCAGTAGGGGGGAAGGCACTGAAGCTTTCTTT

abundance: many
v_gene: TRBV11-3
j_gene: TRBJ2-2
d_gene: .
CDR3aa: CASSLVAGANTGELFF
CDR3nt: TGTGCCAGCAGCTTAGTGGCGGGGGCCAACACCGGGGAGCTGTTTTTT

abundance: few
v_gene: TRBV29-1
j_gene: TRBJ2-7
d_gene: TRBD1
CDR3aa: CSVGVGTGPYEQYF
CDR3nt: TGCAGCGTTGGAGTTGGGACAGGTCCCTACGAGCAGTACTTC

abundance: many
v_gene: TRBV29-1
j_gene: TRBJ1-1
d_gene: TRBD1
CDR3aa: CSVGRQGNQASRGEAFF
CDR3nt: TGCAGCGTCGGCCGACAGGGAAACCAGGCAAGTAGAGGTGAAGCTTTCTTT

abundance: many
v_gene: TRBV20-1
j_gene: TRBJ2-3
d_gene: TRBD2
CDR3aa: CSAQRLAPSTDTQYF
CDR3nt: TGCAGTGCTCAACGACTAGCGCCTAGCACAGATACGCAGTATTTT

abundance: .
v_gene: TRBV28
j_gene: TRBJ1-6
d_gene: .
CDR3aa: CASSLFQVAHSPLHF
CDR3nt: TGTGCCAGCAGTTTATTCCAGGTCGCGCATTCACCCCTCCACTTT

abundance: many
v_gene: TRBV20-1
j_gene: TRBJ2-6
d_gene: .
CDR3aa: CSARDVSGLSGANVLTF
CDR3nt: TGCAGTGCTAGAGATGTCTCAGGGCTCTCAGGGGCCAACGTCCTGACTTTC

abundance: many
v_gene: TRBV5-1
j_gene: TRBJ2-5
d_gene: .
CDR3aa: CASSLTVETQYF
CDR3nt: TGCGCCAGCAGCTTGACCGTTGAGACCCAGTACTTC

abundance: .
v_gene: TRBV28
j_gene: TRBJ2-5
d_gene: TRBD1
CDR3aa: CASSSPGGRETQYF
CDR3nt: TGTGCCAGCAGTTCCCCAGGGGGCAGAGAGACCCAGTACTTC

abundance: many
v_gene: TRBV11-2
j_gene: TRBJ1-5
d_gene: TRBD1
CDR3aa: CASSLDWTGTQHF
CDR3nt: TGTGCCAGCAGCTTAGACTGGACAGGAACCCAGCATTTT